This T cell receptor (beta chain) was obtained from a study of lymphopenia after photon versus proton radiotherapy. Study findings and constraints: In patients who died, overall survival fell as post-nadir TCR diversity dropped more. Authors raise, but do not show, better survival with proton therapy.

Looked up from germline, CDR1 is SGHTA and CDR2 is FQGNSA. V was shortened by 2 bases and J by 5 bases, with 12 bases between the two germline ends. The CDR3 is 15 residues long. In regard to this clone: Its antigen is not known.

Method: immunoSEQ multiplex PCR; TCRdb's copy keeps in-frame clones and lacks some. This table has roughly 58,000 clones, roughly 87% appearing once. The J gene is TRBJ2-2, the V gene TRBV7-2; weak D call: TRBD2 (5 bases). The material sequenced was peripheral blood, taken from a patient treated with proton-based radiotherapy. The clonotype comes from a man aged 80 or over with esophageal cancer. CDR3 sequence: CASSLFGPGTGELFF. As DNA, the CDR3 is TGTGCCAGCAGCTTATTCGGCCCGGGAACCGGGGAGCTGTTTTTT.